A selection of T cell receptor beta chains follows, all from one sample in a study of blood T cell repertoires in COVID-19. Profiling relied on immunoSEQ multiplex PCR, and the TCRdb table lists in-frame clones only, not all of them. Here the sample spans 45,000 to 50,000 clones, roughly 88% being singletons. The specimen was peripheral blood. The receptors were sampled from a man aged 50 or older with acute or convalescent COVID-19. The CDR3 runs from the conserved cysteine through the conserved F or W.

V gene: TRBV30
J gene: TRBJ2-3
CDR3 protein: CAWRGGGGTDTQYF

V gene: TRBV28
J gene: TRBJ1-1
CDR3 protein: CASRGGVMNTEAFF

V gene: TRBV13
J gene: TRBJ2-3
CDR3 protein: CASSGGLSTDTQYF

V gene: TRBV19
J gene: TRBJ1-2
CDR3 protein: CASSILADNYGYTF

V gene: TRBV27
J gene: TRBJ1-2
CDR3 protein: CASSLRTGSGYTF

V gene: TRBV6-5
J gene: TRBJ2-7
CDR3 protein: CASSLAGGVYEQYF

V gene: TRBV28
J gene: TRBJ2-7
CDR3 protein: CASSLVGTSGTRRDEQYF

V gene: TRBV6-5
J gene: TRBJ1-1
CDR3 protein: CASRNTGGRTEAFF

V gene: TRBV7-3
J gene: TRBJ2-1
CDR3 protein: CASSLGLAGYNEQFF

V gene: TRBV3-1/TRBV3-2
J gene: TRBJ2-7
CDR3 protein: CASSRTSIDEQYF

V gene: TRBV2
J gene: TRBJ1-3
CDR3 protein: CASSENRAGNTIYF

V gene: TRBV12-3/TRBV12-4
J gene: TRBJ1-1
CDR3 protein: CASSLELDRDAFF

V gene: TRBV3-1/TRBV3-2
J gene: TRBJ1-5
CDR3 protein: CASSQDAGSNQPQHF

V gene: TRBV28
J gene: TRBJ1-2
CDR3 protein: CASSSHRPPGQADYGYTF

V gene: TRBV7-2
J gene: TRBJ1-2
CDR3 protein: CASSFPRNYGYTF

V gene: TRBV5-1
J gene: TRBJ2-3
CDR3 protein: CASSEPNKDTQYF

V gene: TRBV30
J gene: TRBJ2-1
CDR3 protein: CAWVPRGRLDNEQFF

V gene: TRBV12-3/TRBV12-4
J gene: TRBJ2-2
CDR3 protein: CASSGWATGELFF

V gene: TRBV27
J gene: TRBJ1-4
CDR3 protein: CASSHRQGVFEKLFF

V gene: TRBV7-2
J gene: TRBJ1-3
CDR3 protein: CASSLRLRSGNTIYF

V gene: TRBV5-1
J gene: TRBJ2-3
CDR3 protein: CASSEGPGAGTQYF

V gene: TRBV6-5
J gene: TRBJ2-3
CDR3 protein: CASSLRDRSTDTQYF

V gene: TRBV4-3
J gene: TRBJ2-5
CDR3 protein: CASSGGAGETQYF

V gene: TRBV2
J gene: TRBJ1-2
CDR3 protein: CASTPGTGGFYGYTF

V gene: TRBV6-1
J gene: TRBJ2-5
CDR3 protein: CASRAGEETQYF

V gene: TRBV3-1/TRBV3-2
J gene: TRBJ1-1
CDR3 protein: CASSPRGGENTEAFF

V gene: TRBV27
J gene: TRBJ1-6
CDR3 protein: CASCGSSYNSPLHF

V gene: TRBV5-1
J gene: TRBJ1-6
CDR3 protein: CASSLAPGQYNSPLHF

V gene: TRBV6-1
J gene: TRBJ2-5
CDR3 protein: CASSDPPGQVKETQYF

V gene: TRBV6-6
J gene: TRBJ1-4
CDR3 protein: CASRKVGGGNEKLFF

V gene: TRBV19
J gene: TRBJ1-5
CDR3 protein: CARDRGNQPQHF

V gene: TRBV2
J gene: TRBJ1-1
CDR3 protein: CASSAGIVNTEAFF

V gene: TRBV3-1/TRBV3-2
J gene: TRBJ2-1
CDR3 protein: CASSTRTSGSIHEQFF

V gene: TRBV18
J gene: TRBJ2-7
CDR3 protein: CASSLARDSVYEQYF

V gene: TRBV9
J gene: TRBJ2-5
CDR3 protein: CASSDGKSGGASETQYF

V gene: TRBV10-1
J gene: TRBJ1-5
CDR3 protein: CASSESGRMSNQPQHF

V gene: TRBV7-3
J gene: TRBJ1-2
CDR3 protein: CASSPTGDGGYTF

V gene: TRBV24-1
J gene: TRBJ1-2
CDR3 protein: CATSDLGRGYGYTF

V gene: TRBV6-4
J gene: TRBJ2-3
CDR3 protein: CASSREGLSTDTQYF

V gene: TRBV4-1
J gene: TRBJ1-3
CDR3 protein: CASSLWGGSDGNTIYF

V gene: TRBV30
J gene: TRBJ2-2
CDR3 protein: CAWNRGTANTGELFF

V gene: TRBV5-1
J gene: TRBJ1-1
CDR3 protein: CASSLVGEGAEAFF

V gene: TRBV28
J gene: TRBJ1-1
CDR3 protein: CASSLWGYTDMDRENTEAFF

V gene: TRBV7-3
J gene: TRBJ1-6
CDR3 protein: CASSLSGGNNSPLHF

V gene: TRBV14
J gene: TRBJ2-7
CDR3 protein: CASSPLLTSDRGYEQYF

V gene: TRBV10-3
J gene: TRBJ2-5
CDR3 protein: CAISESIREEGVGQETQYF

V gene: TRBV11-2
J gene: TRBJ2-2
CDR3 protein: CASSRGVGLASTGELFF